The subject of this entry is one T cell receptor beta chain. The clone's antigen remains unknown. No qualities accompany the bases; no much larger clone lies one base away. This sample stems from a study of blood T cells in healthy people across ages (dated by TCRdb to the mid-2010s). About the investigation overall: In model experiments, template switching captured about one uniquely barcoded TCR beta cDNA molecule for every two T cells. Two additional independent replicas of 1 million unique cDNA reads from the same blood draw were analyzed for two donors (one aged 18 to 29 and one aged 80 or older). To avoid experimental bias, donors of different ages were randomly spread across the sequencing lanes. Using deep sequencing normalized with unique cDNA molecular identifiers, the study measured how TCR beta repertoire diversity changes with age. The donors were split into four age groups: young (average around 15 years), middle-aged (39), aged (roughly 60) and long-lived (over 80).

The paper's findings and limits, for the study overall: Estimates of total diversity based on one million sequenced T cells were considered lower bounds and underestimates. There was a strong correlation between observed TCR beta diversity and the percentage of naive T cells measured by flow cytometry. As age increased, observed TCR beta diversity per million T cells dropped in a roughly linear way, and a significant reduction was already evident by age roughly 36. Compared with the aged group, more naive CD4+ T cells, fewer expanded clones and increased TCR diversity were shown by the long-lived group, suggesting age selection. Because donor CMV infection status was unknown, age-related changes in expanded clonotypes were potentially confounded. Bulk unsorted PBMC profiling prevented conclusive comparison of naive and antigen-experienced compartments.

The roughly 39 donors, aged about 6 to 95 years, were systemically healthy Caucasian individuals from Russia. Each donor gave 8 to 10 milliliters of peripheral blood, drawn into EDTA-treated Vacutainer tubes. Ficoll-Paque density-gradient centrifugation was used to isolate PBMCs, with at least 6.5 million obtained per sample. Total RNA, at least 6 micrograms per sample, was extracted from PBMCs with Trizol reagent. For every donor, an aliquot of PBMCs went through flow cytometry to measure the percentages of naive CD45RAhigh/CD27high T cells. Via the germline V gene, CDR1 is SGHAT and CDR2 FQNNGV. V is pared back by 4 bases and J by 3 bases, with 19 bases lying between the germline termini. From cysteine to phenylalanine, the CDR3 is 17 amino acids long. The DNA shown is the 51-base CDR3, in frame from base 1. Receptor libraries were prepared by 5' RACE. Reads for this sample came from an Illumina HiSeq 2500. A second PCR of roughly 7 to 11 cycles was performed with a sample-barcoded 5' primer and a J-beta primer mix. A template-switch 5' adaptor carrying 12 random nucleotides introduced a unique molecular identifier onto each TCR beta cDNA molecule. At least 2.5 million CDR3-containing paired-end reads were obtained from each sample. The Mint cDNA synthesis kit, primed by a TRBC-specific oligonucleotide, was used to synthesize first-strand cDNA from all RNA. After uracil-DNA glycosylase treatment, a first 18-cycle PCR used universal primers M1SS and BC2_uni_R on all cDNA. The published analysis was carried out like this. Each sample was normalized by randomly selecting 1 million high-quality reads, each carrying a distinct molecular identifier. Reads with shared molecular identifiers were discarded instead of being binned into consensus sequences. CDR3 identification, clonotype clustering and error correction used MiTCR with a Q25 quality threshold and the strictest error-elimination algorithm. A nonparametric unseen species model with Euler transformation was used to estimate a lower bound on total TCR beta diversity. Starting from the raw public reads, TCRdb applied fastp trimming at Q25, assembled clones with MiXCR and retained in-frame beta chains. Rows with one shared CDR3 protein collapse into an entry with the most common genes and DNA. It is TCRdb's table, rather than the study itself, that gives the V and J calls and clone size. In this sample the table shows roughly 1.5 million distinct CDR3 sequences, 40% to 45% of which occur a single time. In total, the top ten clones hold over 3.5% of the sample.

This TCR came from a woman aged 18-29 years in good health. Material for sequencing was blood. The chain couples TRBV11-2 to TRBJ2-4, with a weak D call of TRBD1 (7 bases match). CDR3 region: CASSYPTGEVVKNIQYF. In nucleotide form, the sequence is TGTGCCAGCAGCTACCCTACAGGGGAGGTAGTCAAAAACATTCAGTACTTC.